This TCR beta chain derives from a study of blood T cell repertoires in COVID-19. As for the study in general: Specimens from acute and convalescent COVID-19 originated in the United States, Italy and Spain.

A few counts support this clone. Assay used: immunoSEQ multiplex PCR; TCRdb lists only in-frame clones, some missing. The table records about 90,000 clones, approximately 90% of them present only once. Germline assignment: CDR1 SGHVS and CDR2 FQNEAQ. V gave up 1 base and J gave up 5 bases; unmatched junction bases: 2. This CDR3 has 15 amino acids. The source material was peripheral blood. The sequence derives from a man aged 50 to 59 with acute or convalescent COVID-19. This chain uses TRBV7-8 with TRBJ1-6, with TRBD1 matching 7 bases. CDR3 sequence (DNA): TGTGCCAGCAGCTTAGGAACAGGGGATAATTCACCCCTCCACTTT. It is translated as CASSLGTGDNSPLHF.